This paragraph covers one T cell receptor beta chain sequence. What it binds is not known. This specimen comes from a study of cytomegalovirus exposure and HLA in healthy donors. Study context: The Caucasian-associated ancestry cluster contained about 80% of the 398 genotyped donors. Study-level points and caveats: Later analysis associated a missense DCLRE1C variant with TCR beta V- and J-gene trimming.

The CDR3 spans 14 residues. Trimming left V 0 bases short and J 3 bases short, with 6 bases between. Germline loops: CDR1 MNHEY, CDR2 SMNVEV (reference sequence). Vbeta (60) and Jbeta (13) primers were used in the PCR. TCRdb keeps only in-frame clones here, not all; method: immunoSEQ multiplex PCR. The listing records under 130,000 clones. The chain combines TRBV27 with TRBJ2-1, with D maybe TRBD2 (6 bases). The sequence derives from a man aged 45-65 years in good health and CMV-seronegative. Sequencing input: PBMCs. The CDR3 sequence is CASSLSTSYNEQFF. As DNA, the CDR3 is TGTGCCAGCAGTTTATCGACTAGCTACAATGAGCAGTTCTTC.